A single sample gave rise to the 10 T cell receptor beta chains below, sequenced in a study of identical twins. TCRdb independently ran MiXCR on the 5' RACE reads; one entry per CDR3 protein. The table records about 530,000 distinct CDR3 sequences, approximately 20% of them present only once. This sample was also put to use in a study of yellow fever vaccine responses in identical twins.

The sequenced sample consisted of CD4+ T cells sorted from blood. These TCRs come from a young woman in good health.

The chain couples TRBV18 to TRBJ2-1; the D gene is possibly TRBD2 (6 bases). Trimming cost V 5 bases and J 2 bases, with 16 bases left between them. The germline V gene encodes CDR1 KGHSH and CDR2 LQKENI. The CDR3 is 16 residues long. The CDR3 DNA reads TGTGCCAGCTCAGAAAGGCCTAGCGCCGCCTACAATGAGCAGTTCTTC. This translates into CASSERPSAAYNEQFF. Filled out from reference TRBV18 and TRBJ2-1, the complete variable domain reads NAGVMQNPRHLVRRRGQEARLRCSPMKGHSHVYWYRQLPEEGLKFMVYLQKENIIDESGMPKERFSAEFPKEGPSILRIQQVVRGDSAAYFCASSERPSAAYNEQFFGPGTRLTVL.

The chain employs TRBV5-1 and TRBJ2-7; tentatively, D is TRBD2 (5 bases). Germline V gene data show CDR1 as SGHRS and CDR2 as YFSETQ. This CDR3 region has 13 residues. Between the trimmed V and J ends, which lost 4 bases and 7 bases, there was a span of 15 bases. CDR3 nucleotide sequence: TGCGCCAGCAGCGGAAACGGACTTCGAGAGCAGTACTTC. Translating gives CASSGNGLREQYF. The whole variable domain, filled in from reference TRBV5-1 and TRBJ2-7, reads KAGVTQTPRYLIKTRGQQVTLSCSPISGHRSVSWYQQTPGQGLQFLFEYFSETQRNKGNFPGRFSGRQFSNSRSEMNVSTLELGDSALYLCASSGNGLREQYFGPGTRLTVT.

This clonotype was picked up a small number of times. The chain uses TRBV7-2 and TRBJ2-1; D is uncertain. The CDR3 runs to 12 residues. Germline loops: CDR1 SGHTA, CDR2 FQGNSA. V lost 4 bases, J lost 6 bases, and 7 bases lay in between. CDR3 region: CASSSGPNEQFF. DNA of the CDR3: TGTGCCAGCAGCTCGGGTCCCAATGAGCAGTTCTTC.

CDR3 sequence: CASSPRDNYPGYGYTF. The CDR3 DNA reads as TGTGCCAGCAGTCCCCGGGACAACTATCCGGGCTATGGCTACACCTTC. This chain connects TRBV27 to TRBJ1-2; weak D call: TRBD1 (6 bases). CDR1 and CDR2 (germline): MNHEY, SMNVEV (reference sequence). The CDR3 runs to 16 residues. Trimming took off 5 bases at V and 4 bases at J, with 20 bases between the two ends.

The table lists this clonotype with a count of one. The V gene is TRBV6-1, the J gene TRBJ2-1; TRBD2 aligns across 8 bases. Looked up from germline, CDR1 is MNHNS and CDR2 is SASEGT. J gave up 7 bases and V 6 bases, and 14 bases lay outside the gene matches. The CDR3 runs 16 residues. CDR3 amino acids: CASRPLIAGLRNEQFF. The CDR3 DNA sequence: TGTGCCAGCAGACCCCTTATAGCGGGACTCCGGAATGAGCAGTTCTTC.

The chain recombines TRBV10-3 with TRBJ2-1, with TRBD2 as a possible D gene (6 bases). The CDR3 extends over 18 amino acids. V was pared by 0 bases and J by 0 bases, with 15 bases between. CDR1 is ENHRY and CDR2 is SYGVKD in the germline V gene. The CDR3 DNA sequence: TGTGCCATCAGTGAGTCGGACTTAGCGGCGAGCTCCTACAATGAGCAGTTCTTC. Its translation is CAISESDLAASSYNEQFF.

The CDR3 DNA reads as TGTGCCAGTAGTATTCTACGGACAGGGGCCAACGTCCTGACTTTC. Protein product: CASSILRTGANVLTF. J is TRBJ2-6 and V is TRBV19, with D perhaps TRBD1 (5 bases). Germline lookup yields CDR1 LNHDA and CDR2 SQIVND (reference sequence). The length of the CDR3 is 15 residues. The V gene lost 3 bases and the J gene lost 4 bases, with 10 bases spanning the gap.

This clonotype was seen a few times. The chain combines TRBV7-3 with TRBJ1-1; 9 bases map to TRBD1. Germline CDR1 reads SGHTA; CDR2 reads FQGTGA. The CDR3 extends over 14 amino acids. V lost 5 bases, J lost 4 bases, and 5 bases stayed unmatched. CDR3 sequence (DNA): TGTGCCAGCAGCGCAACAGGGGGCCGCACTGAAGCTTTCTTT. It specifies CASSATGGRTEAFF.

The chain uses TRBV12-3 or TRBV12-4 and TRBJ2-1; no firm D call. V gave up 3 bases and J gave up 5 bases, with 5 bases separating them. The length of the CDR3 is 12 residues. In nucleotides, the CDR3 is TGTGCCAGCAGTTTCGGAGACAATGAGCAGTTCTTC. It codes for CASSFGDNEQFF.

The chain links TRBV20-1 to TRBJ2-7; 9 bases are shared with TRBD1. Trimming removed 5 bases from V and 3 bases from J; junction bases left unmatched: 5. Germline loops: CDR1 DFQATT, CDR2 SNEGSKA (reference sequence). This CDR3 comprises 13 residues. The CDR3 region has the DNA TGCAGTGCTTGGAAGACAGGGGGCTACGAGCAGTACGTC. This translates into CSAWKTGGYEQYV.